The 14 T cell receptor beta chains below were found in one sample sequenced in a study of blood T cell repertoires in COVID-19. Assay: immunoSEQ multiplex PCR; the TCRdb copy retains only in-frame clones and omits some. The table records roughly 180,000 clones, roughly 80% of them present only once. The sample consisted of PBMCs or T cells enriched from blood (not recorded which). The receptors stem from a woman in her forties or fifties who had recovered from COVID-19.

Concerning this clone: The same CDR3 also results from other DNA sequences found in this sample. This chain links TRBV19 with TRBJ2-3, with D tentatively TRBD1 (6 bases). The germline CDR1 and CDR2 sequences are LNHDA and SQIVND (reference sequence). Trimming pared 6 bases from V and 0 bases from J, leaving 13 bases between. This CDR3 region has 15 residues. CDR3 nucleotide sequence: TGTGCCAGTAGCCCCGGACAGACTAGCACAGATACGCAGTATTTT. It specifies CASSPGQTSTDTQYF.

This CDR3 is CASSPTPGKNTEAFF. The CDR3 nucleotides are TGTGCCAGCAGCCCAACCCCGGGAAAGAACACTGAAGCTTTCTTT. V usage is TRBV5-4 and J usage is TRBJ1-1; no definite D call. Germline CDR1 and CDR2: SGHNT and YYREEE (reference sequence). V was pared by 4 bases and J by 1 base, with 14 bases between. This CDR3 is 15 amino acids long.

The chain joins TRBV7-9 to TRBJ1-4; 12 nucleotides agree with TRBD1. The V gene's germline CDR1 is SEHNR and CDR2 FQNEAQ (reference sequence). J was trimmed by 10 bases and V by 5 bases; bases with no gene match: 14. The CDR3 is 17 residues long. CDR3 sequence reads: CASSSPGQGALGGKLFF. DNA for the CDR3: TGTGCCAGCAGCAGTCCGGGACAGGGGGCGCTCGGTGGAAAACTGTTTTTT.

In its sample, this clone was seen once. The chain combines TRBV7-2 with TRBJ1-1; D call uncertain. V was clipped by 2 bases and J by 11 bases, with 9 bases between them. The germline gives CDR1 SGHTA, CDR2 FQGNSA. This CDR3 contains 11 residues. The CDR3 region is CASSLSNKAFF. The CDR3 nucleotides read TGTGCCAGCAGCTTAAGTAACAAGGCTTTCTTT. The entire variable domain, with the rest obtained from reference TRBV7-2 and TRBJ1-1, is as follows: GAGVSQSPSNKVTEKGKDVELRCDPISGHTALYWYRQSLGQGLEFLIYFQGNSAPDKSGLPSDRFSAERTGGSVSTLTIQRTQQEDSAVYLCASSLSNKAFFGQGTRLTVV.

This clone has only a few counts. The chain recombines TRBV24-1 with TRBJ2-3, with D tentatively TRBD2 (6 bases). V was trimmed by 6 bases and J by 3 bases, leaving 18 bases between them. The CDR3 runs 16 residues. In germline, CDR1 is KGHDR, CDR2 SFDVKD. CDR3 sequence: CATSRSGTPTTDTQYF. As DNA, the CDR3 is TGTGCCACCAGTAGATCCGGGACTCCGACAACAGATACGCAGTATTTT.

V usage is TRBV30 and J usage is TRBJ2-3; a possible D gene is TRBD2 (5 bases). V was trimmed by 4 bases and J by 0 bases, leaving 14 bases between them. This CDR3 spans 15 amino acids. The germline CDR1 and CDR2 sequences are GTSNPN and SVGIG (reference sequence). CDR3 loop: CAWNSRRTSTDTQYF. CDR3 DNA: TGTGCCTGGAACAGCCGCCGGACTAGCACAGATACGCAGTATTTT. The variable domain in full, completed from reference TRBV30 and TRBJ2-3, reads SQTIHQWPATLVQPVGSPLSLECTVEGTSNPNLYWYRQAAGRGLQLLFYSVGIGQISSEVPQNLSASRPQDRQFILSSKKLLLSDSGFYLCAWNSRRTSTDTQYFGPGTRLTVL.

The chain couples TRBV2 to TRBJ1-5; a possible D gene is TRBD1 (5 bases). With 4 bases removed from V and 4 bases from J, the gap between germline ends came to 11 bases. CDR3 size: 14 residues. The germline V gene has CDR1 SNHLY and CDR2 FYNNEI. The CDR3 sequence: CASSARGDNQPQHF. In nucleotides, the CDR3 is TGTGCCAGCAGTGCGCGGGGGGATAATCAGCCCCAGCATTTT.

V usage is TRBV21-1 and J usage is TRBJ2-7; TRBD2, the table's D call, was not compared with the DNA. TRBV21-1 is described as a pseudogene. The CDR3 runs to 14 residues. The CDR3 DNA reads TGTGCCAGCAGCAAAGATGGGAGATCCTACGAGCAGTACGTC. Residues: CASSKDGRSYEQYV.

Here the CDR3 DNA reads TGTGCCAGCAGTTTATGGGCCGTGGCTGATTCACCCCTCCACTTT. It translates to CASSLWAVADSPLHF. The chain couples TRBV27 to TRBJ1-6; the D is unclear. This CDR3 comprises 15 residues. Trimming stripped 1 base from V and 8 bases from J, with 12 bases between. CDR1 MNHEY and CDR2 SMNVEV come from the germline V gene (reference sequence).

The chain has TRBV18 and TRBJ1-6; tentatively, D is TRBD1 (6 bases). This CDR3 region has 15 residues. Germline V gene sequence: CDR1 KGHSH, CDR2 LQKENI. V lost 1 base to trimming and J lost 7 bases, with 11 bases between them. DNA of the CDR3: TGTGCCAGCTCACCACTAGGGAGGGGGAATTCACCCCTCCACTTT. It encodes CASSPLGRGNSPLHF.

The gene calls are TRBV7-9 and TRBJ2-3; the match to TRBD2 covers 7 bases. Trimming took 6 bases from V and 4 from J; bases not matched to a gene: 7. Germline V CDR1 and CDR2: SEHNR, FQNEAQ (reference sequence). The CDR3 runs 14 residues. CDR3 sequence (DNA): TGTGCCAGCAGTCAGGTAGCGGGCGCAGATACGCAGTATTTT. This gives the protein CASSQVAGADTQYF.

The rearrangement joins TRBV10-3 to TRBJ2-1; 9 bases map to TRBD2. The CDR3 has 17 residues. V gave up 2 bases and J gave up 12 bases; unmatched junction bases: 17. In germline, CDR1 is ENHRY, CDR2 SYGVKD. The CDR3 DNA is TGTGCCATCAGTGAGCCGGACTTAGCGGGAGTGGTGCCGGGGCAGTTCTTC. This translates into CAISEPDLAGVVPGQFF.

The gene calls are TRBV11-2 and TRBJ1-6; 11 bases map to TRBD1. J was trimmed by 8 bases and V by 5 bases; bases with no gene match: 8. The CDR3 contains 16 residues. The V gene's germline CDR1 is SGHAT and CDR2 FQNNGV. CDR3 sequence: CASSPGGQGADSPLHF. CDR3 coding DNA: TGTGCCAGCAGCCCGGGAGGACAGGGGGCAGATTCACCCCTCCACTTT.

The chain links TRBV14 to TRBJ2-2; D is perhaps TRBD2 (6 bases). The germline V and J ends were trimmed by 5 bases and 6 bases, with 16 bases remaining between them. Germline V gene sequence: CDR1 SGHDN, CDR2 FVKESK. This CDR3 contains 15 residues. CDR3 sequence (DNA): TGTGCCAGCAGCGCCCGACTTGGAGGGGCCGGGGAGCTGTTTTTT. This translates into CASSARLGGAGELFF.